The clone carrying this T cell receptor beta chain was found a few times. Its antigen is currently unknown. Unique molecular identifiers tagged individual cDNA molecules. TCRdb reprocessed the 5' RACE reads via MiXCR and lists one record per CDR3 protein. The repertoire holds more than 15,000 distinct CDR3 sequences, more than 5.5% seen once, with less than 8% in the top ten. These data come from a study of early T cells in non-severe SARS-CoV-2 infection. Study details: Sequenced material consisted of bulk RNA (from unsorted whole blood), and chains were unpaired.

Whole-study results and caveats: Sequences matched to VDJdb favored anti-spike CD8 responses, while private and CD4 specificities were missed.

This CDR3 has 13 residues. The germline V gene encodes CDR1 SGHRS and CDR2 YFSETQ. V lost 4 bases, J lost 1 base, and 8 bases lay in between. The sample was whole blood, taken at baseline. The V call is TRBV5-1, the J call TRBJ1-1; no firm D call. The sequence came from an adult who was a healthcare worker with PCR-confirmed SARS-CoV-2 infection or an uninfected control (not recorded which). CDR3 bases: TGCGCCAGCAGCCCCGACCAGAACACTGAAGCTTTCTTT. It specifies CASSPDQNTEAFF.